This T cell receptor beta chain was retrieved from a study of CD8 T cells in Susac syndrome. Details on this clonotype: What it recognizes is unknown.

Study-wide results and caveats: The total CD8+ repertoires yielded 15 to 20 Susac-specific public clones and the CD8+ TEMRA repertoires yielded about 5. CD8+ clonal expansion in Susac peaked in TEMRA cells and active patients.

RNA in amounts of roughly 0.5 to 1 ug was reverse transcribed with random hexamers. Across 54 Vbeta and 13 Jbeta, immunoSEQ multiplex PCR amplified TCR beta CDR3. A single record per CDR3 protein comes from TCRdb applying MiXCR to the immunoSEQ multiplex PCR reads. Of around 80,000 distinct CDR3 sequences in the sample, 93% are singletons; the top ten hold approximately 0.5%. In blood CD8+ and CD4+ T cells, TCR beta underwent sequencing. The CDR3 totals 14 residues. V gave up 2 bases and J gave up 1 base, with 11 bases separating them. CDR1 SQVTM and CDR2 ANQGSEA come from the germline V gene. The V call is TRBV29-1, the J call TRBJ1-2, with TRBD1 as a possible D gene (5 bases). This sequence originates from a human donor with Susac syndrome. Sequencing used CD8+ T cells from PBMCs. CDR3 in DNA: TGCAGCGTTGAACCGACAGCTTATAACTATGGCTACACCTTC. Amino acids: CSVEPTAYNYGYTF.